This T cell receptor (beta chain) was captured in a study of blood T cells in healthy people across ages. General study points: Not knowing donor CMV status may have confounded expanded clonotype changes.

A sample-barcoded 5' primer and a J-beta primer mix were used in a second PCR of about 7 to 12 cycles. With 12 random nucleotides, a template-switch adaptor tagged each individual cDNA molecule. TCRdb re-derived calls from the 5' RACE reads in MiXCR, one entry per CDR3 protein. The sample lists hundreds of thousands of distinct CDR3 sequences, approximately 30% occurring once. At least ten counts were recorded for this clonotype. Its cognate antigen is unknown. The V and J ends lost 2 bases and 7 bases respectively, with 10 bases between them. Looked up from germline, CDR1 is SGHDT and CDR2 is YYEEEE. This CDR3 is 13 amino acids long.

Material for sequencing was blood. This chain connects TRBV5-6 to TRBJ2-1; D is undetermined. The TCR originated in an elderly woman in good health. The chain's CDR3 is CASSFTPGNEQFF. The DNA of the CDR3 is TGTGCCAGCAGCTTCACCCCGGGTAATGAGCAGTTCTTC.